This T cell receptor (beta chain) appears in the sequencing data of a study of Ad26.COV2.S vaccination and SARS-CoV-2 variants. Looking at the study overall: Donor joined the COV1001 Ad26.COV2.S trial arm. Ad26.COV2.S, an intramuscular injection, was given once or twice 56 days apart.

Treatment: 15 to 20 received Ad26.COV2.S at low or high dose, single or two shots; several received placebo; per-sample allocation not given. Day 63 after the first injection of vaccine or placebo was the sampling time. Method: immunoSEQ multiplex PCR; TCRdb's copy keeps in-frame clones and lacks some. The data contain hundreds of thousands of clones, around 86% of them seen just once; the ten biggest clones take up roughly 3.1%. The CDR3 consists of 13 residues. The germline V gene encodes CDR1 SEHNR and CDR2 FQNEAQ (reference sequence). The V end was cut by 5 bases, the J end by 4 bases, with 12 bases between.

The TCR was taken from a person aged 18-60 years who received the Ad26.COV2.S COVID-19 vaccine or a placebo. Sequenced here: peripheral blood, sampled in a trial of Ad26.COV2.S vaccine versus placebo. The genes are TRBV7-9 and TRBJ2-7, with TRBD2 as a possible D gene (6 bases). CDR3 nucleotides: TGTGCCAGCAGCGGAGGGGCGTGGTACGAGCAGTACTTC. It specifies CASSGGAWYEQYF.